Following are 26 T cell receptor beta chains from one sample sequenced in a study of shared clonotypes between healthy human individuals. The method was immunoSEQ multiplex PCR; TCRdb's version includes in-frame clones alone and lacks a portion of them. This table holds tens of thousands of clones, over 55% found once. The material sequenced was memory CD8+ T cells sorted from blood. Subset of the sample: CD45RO+ cells pooled with CCR7-negative TemRA cells. These receptors were collected from a man aged 25-45 years in good health.

The CDR3 DNA follows: TGTGCCAGCAGCGTAGAGAAAAACGCAAACAATGAGCAGTTCTTC. It yields the protein CASSVEKNANNEQFF. The chain has TRBV14 and TRBJ2-1; D uncertain. Germline assignment: CDR1 SGHDN and CDR2 FVKESK. Trimming took off 5 bases at V and 5 bases at J, with 16 bases between the two ends. The CDR3 has 15 amino acids. Together with reference TRBV14 and TRBJ2-1, the CDR3 gives the full variable domain: EAGVTQFPSHSVIEKGQTVTLRCDPISGHDNLYWYRRVMGKEIKFLLHFVKESKQDESGMPNNRFLAERTGGTYSTLKVQPAELEDSGVYFCASSVEKNANNEQFFGPGTRLTVL.

The chain recombines TRBV7-9 with TRBJ2-5; TRBD2 agrees at 8 bases. V lost 1 base, J lost 0 bases, and 7 bases stayed unmatched. This CDR3 contains 17 residues. CDR1 is SEHNR, CDR2 FQNEAQ, per germline (reference sequence). In DNA form, the CDR3 reads TGTGCCAGCAGCTTAGTGGGATCTAGCGGGTACCAAGAGACCCAGTACTTC. This sequence encodes CASSLVGSSGYQETQYF.

This clone has a handful of counts. V is TRBV7-2 and J is TRBJ2-7; tentative D call: TRBD1 (5 bases). Trimming cost V 5 bases and J 6 bases, with 23 bases left between them. Germline V gene data show CDR1 as SGHTA and CDR2 as FQGNSA. There are 16 residues in the CDR3. CDR3 in amino acids: CASSQPSLDSDGEQYF. DNA of the CDR3: TGTGCCAGCAGCCAACCCTCACTCGACAGTGACGGCGAGCAGTACTTC.

The rearrangement links TRBV28 to TRBJ1-1; D gene uncertain. CDR1 is MDHEN and CDR2 is SYDVKM in the germline V gene. Trimming took off 5 bases at V and 0 bases at J, with 10 bases between the two ends. The CDR3 covers 14 residues. The chain's CDR3 is CASSPPKMNTEAFF. The CDR3 nucleotides are TGTGCCAGCAGTCCCCCGAAAATGAACACTGAAGCTTTCTTT. Supplemented by reference TRBV28 and TRBJ1-1, the full variable domain reads DVKVTQSSRYLVKRTGEKVFLECVQDMDHENMFWYRQDPGLGLRLIYFSYDVKMKEKGDIPEGYSVSREKKERFSLILESASTNQTSMYLCASSPPKMNTEAFFGQGTRLTVV.

The genes are TRBV4-1 and TRBJ2-7, with a tentative D call TRBD2 (6 bases). Looked up from germline, CDR1 is MGHRA and CDR2 is YSYEKL. Trimming cost V 6 bases and J 0 bases, with 21 bases left between them. The CDR3 consists of 17 residues. The CDR3 is CASSHRPPDGGSYEQYF. For the CDR3, the DNA is TGCGCCAGCAGTCACCGGCCACCGGACGGGGGCTCCTACGAGCAGTACTTC.

This chain joins TRBV9 and TRBJ2-7; TRBD2 aligns across 12 bases. V lost 2 bases, J lost 5 bases, and 5 bases stayed unmatched. Germline V gene lookup returns CDR1 SGDLS and CDR2 YYNGEE. The CDR3 consists of 15 residues. CDR3 in amino acids: CASSVEGLAGDEQYF. In nucleotides, the CDR3 is TGTGCCAGCAGCGTCGAGGGACTAGCGGGTGACGAGCAGTACTTC.

V gene TRBV28 combines with J gene TRBJ2-4; D perhaps matches TRBD1 (5 bases). Trimming left V 6 bases short and J 8 bases short, with 14 bases between. This CDR3 contains 13 residues. Germline V gives CDR1 MDHEN, CDR2 SYDVKM. CDR3 in amino acids: CASREGANYIQYF. The CDR3 DNA follows: TGTGCCAGCAGGGAAGGGGCAAATTACATTCAGTACTTC.

The J gene is TRBJ2-7, the V gene TRBV28; D may be TRBD2 (6 bases). This CDR3 spans 15 amino acids. In germline, CDR1 is MDHEN, CDR2 SYDVKM. The V end lost 5 bases, the J end lost 4 bases, and 18 bases lay between the germline ends. Here the CDR3 reads CASSGGDAHPYEQYF. The CDR3 coding sequence is TGTGCCAGCAGTGGCGGGGACGCCCACCCTTACGAGCAGTACTTC.

This sequence joins TRBV14 and TRBJ2-7, with TRBD1 matching 8 bases. Germline loops: CDR1 SGHDN, CDR2 FVKESK. The CDR3 is 16 amino acids. V shed 5 bases and J 6 bases; nucleotides not matched to a gene: 15. The CDR3 bases are TGTGCCAGCAGCGCGCAGGGGGCACTACTTCTTGGCGAGCAGTACTTC. It translates to CASSAQGALLLGEQYF. The whole variable domain, filled in from reference TRBV14 and TRBJ2-7, reads EAGVTQFPSHSVIEKGQTVTLRCDPISGHDNLYWYRRVMGKEIKFLLHFVKESKQDESGMPNNRFLAERTGGTYSTLKVQPAELEDSGVYFCASSAQGALLLGEQYFGPGTRLTVT.

CDR3 region: CSARLGTQYF. The CDR3 bases are TGCAGTGCTAGACTAGGTACGCAGTATTTT. V and J are TRBV20-1 and TRBJ2-3; D is undetermined. The CDR3 extends over 10 amino acids. Germline values: CDR1 DFQATT, CDR2 SNEGSKA (reference sequence). Trimming took off 2 bases at V and 8 bases at J, with 5 bases between the two ends.

The V call is TRBV5-1, the J call TRBJ2-1, with D tentatively TRBD2 (5 bases). Trimming left V 0 bases short and J 0 bases short, with 10 bases between. This CDR3 contains 16 residues. Germline CDR1 and CDR2: SGHRS and YFSETQ. CDR3 residues: CASSLEAVVSYNEQFF. CDR3 in DNA: TGCGCCAGCAGCTTGGAAGCGGTGGTCTCCTACAATGAGCAGTTCTTC.

In its sample, this clone was seen many times. This chain joins TRBV27 and TRBJ2-1, with D perhaps TRBD2 (7 bases). This CDR3 comprises 14 residues. V was shortened by 6 bases and J by 6 bases, with 15 bases between the two germline ends. Germline assignment: CDR1 MNHEY and CDR2 SMNVEV (reference sequence). The CDR3 sequence: CASSPKRGGNEQFF. CDR3 DNA sequence: TGTGCCAGCAGCCCCAAGAGGGGGGGCAATGAGCAGTTCTTC.

V usage is TRBV4-3 and J usage is TRBJ2-1, with TRBD2 as a possible D gene (5 bases). The CDR3 consists of 15 residues. The germline V gene encodes CDR1 LGHNA and CDR2 YSLEER. V lost 1 base and J 3 bases, leaving 10 bases between the germline ends. CDR3 protein: CASSQVRGFYNEQFF. CDR3 bases: TGCGCCAGCAGCCAAGTTCGGGGTTTCTACAATGAGCAGTTCTTC.

Within the sample, this clone is medium-sized. V gene TRBV25-1 combines with J gene TRBJ2-7, with TRBD1 matching 7 bases. Germline V gene sequence: CDR1 MGHDK, CDR2 SYGVNS. V was pared by 4 bases and J by 2 bases, with 2 bases of the junction left unmatched. The CDR3 sequence is 13 residues long. The CDR3 nucleotides are TGTGCCAGCAGTGCCGGGACAGCCTACGAGCAGTACTTC. This translates into CASSAGTAYEQYF.

The sample holds a few counts of this clone. The chain is built from TRBV7-3 and TRBJ2-1, with 7 bases aligning to TRBD2. The CDR3 covers 16 residues. V was pared by 1 base and J by 1 base, with 4 bases of the junction left unmatched. Germline CDR1 and CDR2: SGHTA and FQGTGA. The CDR3 reads CASSLRPSGSYNEQFF. CDR3 DNA: TGTGCCAGCAGCTTAAGGCCTAGCGGATCCTACAATGAGCAGTTCTTC. The full variable domain, in which reference TRBV7-3 and TRBJ2-1 provide the parts outside the CDR3, is GAGVSQTPSNKVTEKGKYVELRCDPISGHTALYWYRQSLGQGPEFLIYFQGTGAADDSGLPNDRFFAVRPEGSVSTLKIQRTERGDSAVYLCASSLRPSGSYNEQFFGPGTRLTVL.

This clone was observed a single time. CDR3 amino acids: CASSFSASRVNTEAFF. DNA of the CDR3: TGTGCCAGCAGTTTTTCTGCTAGCCGGGTGAACACTGAAGCTTTCTTT. The chain is built from TRBV28 and TRBJ1-1; D gene ambiguous. V was pared by 3 bases and J by 0 bases, with 14 bases between. The CDR3 contains 16 residues. Germline values: CDR1 MDHEN, CDR2 SYDVKM.

The rearrangement uses TRBV6-4 and TRBJ2-1, with D tentatively TRBD1 (6 bases). Germline V lookup: CDR1 MRHNA, CDR2 SNTAGT. The V and J ends lost 4 bases and 5 bases respectively, with 12 bases between them. The CDR3 runs to 14 residues. CDR3 residues: CASSVSGEHNEQFF. The CDR3, as DNA: TGTGCCAGCAGTGTCTCAGGGGAACACAATGAGCAGTTCTTC.

This clone was seen ten or more times. The J gene is TRBJ2-7, the V gene TRBV7-9, with 15 bases lining up with TRBD2. Germline V CDR1 and CDR2: SEHNR, FQNEAQ (reference sequence). V was pared by 5 bases and J by 3 bases, with 8 bases of the junction left unmatched. The CDR3 contains 17 residues. In DNA form, the CDR3 reads TGTGCCAGCAGCACGGGACTAGCGGGAGGATCCTACTACGAGCAGTACTTC. Its translation: CASSTGLAGGSYYEQYF.

The chain joins TRBV18 to TRBJ1-2; D is possibly TRBD1 (6 bases). V was trimmed by 2 bases and J by 5 bases, leaving 12 bases between them. In germline, CDR1 is KGHSH, CDR2 LQKENI. The CDR3 is 14 amino acids. CDR3 nucleotides: TGTGCCAGCTCACCAGCAACAGGGATTTATGGCTACACCTTC. It translates to CASSPATGIYGYTF.

This clone has at least ten counts. The chain uses TRBV4-3 and TRBJ2-2, with 7 bases identical to TRBD2. The CDR3 sequence is 17 residues long. V shed 0 bases, J shed 6 bases, and the junction held 10 bases outside the gene matches. Germline CDR1 and CDR2: LGHNA and YSLEER. The CDR3 DNA sequence: TGCGCCAGCAGCCAAGATGGGCGGGACTACCAGTCCGGGGAGCTGTTTTTT. It yields the protein CASSQDGRDYQSGELFF.

V usage is TRBV27 and J usage is TRBJ2-7, with a weak D call TRBD2 (5 bases). The V and J ends lost 3 bases and 6 bases respectively, with 6 bases between them. The CDR3 covers 11 residues. Germline loops: CDR1 MNHEY, CDR2 SMNVEV (reference sequence). The CDR3 coding sequence is TGTGCCAGCAGTTTCGGACTCGAGCAGTACTTC. Translating gives CASSFGLEQYF.

V usage is TRBV25-1 and J usage is TRBJ2-2, with D unclear. The V end was cut by 3 bases, the J end by 7 bases, with 18 bases between. Germline V gene lookup returns CDR1 MGHDK and CDR2 SYGVNS. This CDR3 comprises 16 residues. CDR3 sequence: CASSDPPATSHGELFF. CDR3 nucleotides: TGTGCCAGCAGTGACCCCCCCGCGACTTCCCACGGGGAGCTGTTTTTT.

Many counts were recorded for this clone. The rearrangement uses TRBV28 and TRBJ2-3; 8 bases align to TRBD1. Germline V CDR1 and CDR2: MDHEN, SYDVKM. This CDR3 is 16 amino acids long. J lost 1 base, V lost 5 bases, and 8 bases had no gene match. CDR3 bases: TGTGCCAGCAGTGAGCTTACGGACAGGGGCACAGATACGCAGTATTTT. This translates into CASSELTDRGTDTQYF.

J is TRBJ2-3 and V is TRBV5-6, with D possibly matching TRBD2 (5 bases). Germline lookup yields CDR1 SGHDT and CDR2 YYEEEE. V was trimmed by 4 bases and J by 2 bases, leaving 23 bases between them. The CDR3 is made up of 18 amino acids. In DNA, the CDR3 is TGTGCCAGCAGCCGGACCCTTTTGACGGGATCGCACACAGATACGCAGTATTTT. Amino acids: CASSRTLLTGSHTDTQYF. The variable domain in full, completed from reference TRBV5-6 and TRBJ2-3, reads DAGVTQSPTHLIKTRGQQVTLRCSPKSGHDTVSWYQQALGQGPQFIFQYYEEEERQRGNFPDRFSGHQFPNYSSELNVNALLLGDSALYLCASSRTLLTGSHTDTQYFGPGTRLTVL.

The table lists this clone with many counts. A clone one base away is much larger, so this may be a read error. Other DNA sequences in this sample translate to the same CDR3. V and J are TRBV9 and TRBJ1-1; D gene ambiguous. Per germline, CDR1 SGDLS and CDR2 YYNGEE. This CDR3 has 13 residues. For the CDR3, the DNA is TGCGCCAGCAGCCCCCAACGGAACACTGAAGCTTTCTTT. It specifies CASSPQRNTEAFF.

This chain joins TRBV6-5 and TRBJ2-3; D uncertain. CDR3 length: 15 residues. Germline V gene data show CDR1 as MNHEY and CDR2 as SVGAGI. Trimming took off 6 bases at V and 2 bases at J, with 15 bases between the two ends. CDR3 protein: CASRPHVSYTDTQYF. The CDR3 DNA follows: TGTGCCAGCAGGCCACACGTATCCTACACAGATACGCAGTATTTT.